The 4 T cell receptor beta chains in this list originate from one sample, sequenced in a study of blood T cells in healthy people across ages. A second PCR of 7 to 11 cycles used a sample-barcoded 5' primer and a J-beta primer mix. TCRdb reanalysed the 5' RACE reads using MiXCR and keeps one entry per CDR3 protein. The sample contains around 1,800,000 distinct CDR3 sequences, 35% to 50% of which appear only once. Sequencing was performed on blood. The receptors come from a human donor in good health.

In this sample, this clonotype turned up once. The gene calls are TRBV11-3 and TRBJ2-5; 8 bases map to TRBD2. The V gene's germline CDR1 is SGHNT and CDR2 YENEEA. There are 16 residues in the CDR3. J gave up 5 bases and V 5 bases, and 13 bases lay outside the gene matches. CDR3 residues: CASSRLSGAPAETQYF. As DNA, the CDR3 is TGTGCCAGCAGCCGACTTAGCGGGGCCCCGGCGGAGACCCAGTACTTC.

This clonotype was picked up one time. For the CDR3, the DNA is TGTGCCAGCAGCCAAACCGGACAGGCTGGAAACACCATATATTTT. Its translation: CASSQTGQAGNTIYF. The genes are TRBV6-5 and TRBJ1-3, with 7 bases matching TRBD1. The junction had 7 bases not matched to a gene; V was cut back by 6 bases and J by 2 bases. The CDR3 covers 15 residues. Germline V CDR1 and CDR2: MNHEY, SVGAGI.

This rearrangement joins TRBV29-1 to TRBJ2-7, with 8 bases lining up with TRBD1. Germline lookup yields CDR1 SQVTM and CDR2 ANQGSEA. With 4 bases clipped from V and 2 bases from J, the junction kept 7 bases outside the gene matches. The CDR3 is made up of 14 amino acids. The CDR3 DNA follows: TGCAGCGTTGCGCTTGGGACAGGCCCCTACGAGCAGTACTTC. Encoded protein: CSVALGTGPYEQYF.

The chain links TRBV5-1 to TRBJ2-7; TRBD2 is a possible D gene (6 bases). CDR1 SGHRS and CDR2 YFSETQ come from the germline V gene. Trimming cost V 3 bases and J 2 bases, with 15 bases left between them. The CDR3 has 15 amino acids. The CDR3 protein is CASSSGGRQTYEQYF. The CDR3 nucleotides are TGCGCCAGCAGCTCCGGGGGTCGGCAGACCTACGAGCAGTACTTC. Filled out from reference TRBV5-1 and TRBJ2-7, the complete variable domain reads KAGVTQTPRYLIKTRGQQVTLSCSPISGHRSVSWYQQTPGQGLQFLFEYFSETQRNKGNFPGRFSGRQFSNSRSEMNVSTLELGDSALYLCASSSGGRQTYEQYFGPGTRLTVT.